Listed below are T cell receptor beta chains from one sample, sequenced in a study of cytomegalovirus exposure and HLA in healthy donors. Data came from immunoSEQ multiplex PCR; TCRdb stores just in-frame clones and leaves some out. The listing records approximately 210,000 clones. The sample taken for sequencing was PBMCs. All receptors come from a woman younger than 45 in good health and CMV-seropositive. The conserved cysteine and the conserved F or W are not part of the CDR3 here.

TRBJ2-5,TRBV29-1,SVVFRSRGWEETQY
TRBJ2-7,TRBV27,ASSLAFDSTYEQY
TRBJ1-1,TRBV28,ASTRDINTEAF
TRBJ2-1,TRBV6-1,ASERDYQYNEQF
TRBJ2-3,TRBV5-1,ASSLQRGGADTQY
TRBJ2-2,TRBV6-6,ASSRLKLGTGELF
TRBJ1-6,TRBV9,ASSVGGGRESPLH
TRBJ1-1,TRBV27,ASSLMSGMNTEAF
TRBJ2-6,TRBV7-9,ASKRGSRANVLT
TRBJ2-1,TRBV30,AWGRRVYEQF
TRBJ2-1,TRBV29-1,SAPPDSSQYNEQF
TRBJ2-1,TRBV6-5,ASSIAGKNEQF
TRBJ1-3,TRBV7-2,ASRPPDSSGNTIY
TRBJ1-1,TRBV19,ASSIGGAGNTEAF
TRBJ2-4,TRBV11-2,ASRPWQAPPIQY
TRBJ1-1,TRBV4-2,ASSQDNSGEAF
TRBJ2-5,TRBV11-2,ASSARQRSETQY
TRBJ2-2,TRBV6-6,ASSFIRGTGELF
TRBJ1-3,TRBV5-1,ASSSGGYSGNTIY
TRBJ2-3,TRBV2,ASSGHSGPQY
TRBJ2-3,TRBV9,ASSVGITSTDTQY
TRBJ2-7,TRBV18,ASSPVTGQGAPEQY
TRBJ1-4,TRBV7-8,ASSSPYRGEGKLF
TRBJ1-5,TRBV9,ASSGGGGFNQPQH
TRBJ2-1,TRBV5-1,ASSLEPDRDKQF
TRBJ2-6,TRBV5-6,ASRTGFSGANVLT
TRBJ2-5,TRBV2,ASSESNQETQY
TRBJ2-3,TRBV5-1,ASSFRPRQGNPTDTQY
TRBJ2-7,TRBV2,AGTSANSYEQY
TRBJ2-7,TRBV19,ASSVRTSGGFYEQY
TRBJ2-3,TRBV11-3,ASSSRSDTQY
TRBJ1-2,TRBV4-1,ASSQTRSVSANYGYT
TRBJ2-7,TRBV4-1,ASSQRQGRGEQY
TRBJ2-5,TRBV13,ASSLGQGGTKETQY
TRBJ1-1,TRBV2,ASSGTRSEAF
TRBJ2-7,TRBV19,ASSNPGTSVSHEQY
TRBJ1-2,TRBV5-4,ASSTSDRRNYGYT
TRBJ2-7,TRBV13,ASSSRFGTDNEQY
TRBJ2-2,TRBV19,ASLRTGNTGELF
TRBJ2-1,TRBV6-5,ASSYYGQGQQF
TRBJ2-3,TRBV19,ATGGTSDSDTQY
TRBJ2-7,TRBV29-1,SVEDGQGYEQY
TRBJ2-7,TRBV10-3,AISERLSGNEQY
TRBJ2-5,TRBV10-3,AISETSTGGQETQY
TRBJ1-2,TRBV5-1,ASSLAATSNYGYT
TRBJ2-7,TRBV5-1,ASRPRGDPHEQY
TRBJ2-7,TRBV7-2,ASSPGLDLSYEQY
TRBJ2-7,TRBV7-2,ASSLSVEQY
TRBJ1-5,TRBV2,ASRKLNQPQH
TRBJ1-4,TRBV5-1,ASSRDRGNEKLF
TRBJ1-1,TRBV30,AWSVRGNTEAF
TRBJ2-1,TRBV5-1,ASSLEPGLYYNEQF